Here is one T cell receptor beta chain with its context. This CDR3 is 11 amino acids long. The V gene lost 5 bases and the J gene lost 2 bases, with 4 bases spanning the gap. Germline CDR1 is SEHNR and CDR2 is FQNEAQ (reference sequence). This record belongs to a study of blood T cell repertoires in COVID-19. The wider study: Collection of acute and convalescent COVID-19 samples took place in the United States, Italy and Spain. The analysed material was cDNA or gDNA that came from T cells, B-cell-depleted T cells, or PBMCs.

Per the original methods: Estimation of nucleated cell counts relied on the amplification of reference gene primers. Some clones are missing from TCRdb's copy, which holds only in-frame ones; the method was immunoSEQ multiplex PCR. The DNA was the basis for D and trimming; V, J and clone size are from that table. The table has roughly 43,000 clones, approximately 90% seen once. The origin of this receptor is a human donor in a cohort sampled during active COVID-19. Sequencing was carried out using peripheral blood. The J gene is TRBJ2-7, the V gene TRBV7-9, with D unclear. This CDR3 is CASSPTYEQYF. The CDR3 bases are TGTGCCAGCAGCCCCACCTACGAGCAGTACTTC.